Reported below is one T cell receptor beta chain. Time point here: blood 2 weeks post-SBRT. Sample treatment: 15 Gy SBRT to primary tumor, nephrectomy 4 weeks later. The sample comes from a study of radiation and T cells in renal cell carcinoma. Produced via immunoSEQ multiplex PCR; TCRdb's table is partial and in-frame only. This sample yields around 76,000 clones, of which 82% are seen a single time; 5.8% belongs to the top ten. This receptor was obtained from a man aged 60-69 years with renal cell carcinoma. The sample in question was blood, obtained from a patient whose treatment included radiotherapy and nephrectomy.

CDR3 loop: CASSLTGGVQTEAFF. In nucleotides, the CDR3 is TGTGCCAGCAGTCTTACAGGGGGCGTACAGACTGAAGCTTTCTTT. The genes are TRBV9 and TRBJ1-1; 9 bases map to TRBD1. After removal of 5 bases from V and 5 bases from J, the junction contained 10 bases not matched to a gene. This CDR3 is 15 amino acids long. From germline, CDR1 is SGDLS and CDR2 YYNGEE.